This T cell receptor beta chain emerged from a study of T cell repertoires in breast cancer. Across the whole study: Healthy donors' blood served as controls for breast cancer tumor, lymph node and blood samples.

Blocking oligonucleotides added to a second nested PCR suppressed unpaired genes. TCRdb analysed the emulsion pairing reads with MiXCR anew, one entry per CDR3 protein. Of approximately 37,000 distinct CDR3 sequences in the sample, about 50% were seen once. Note on this clonotype: Its antigen is currently unknown.

Study results and limitations: Different nucleotide sequences encoded the shared TCRs, suggesting antigen-driven expansion. Tumor-free sentinel nodes shared only roughly 1.8% of tumor TCRs; involved nodes shared 7.7%.

An expanded emulsion RT-PCR with primers for all TCR V genes paired CD8+ T cell chains. This CDR3 has 15 residues. Germline V lookup: CDR1 MNHEY, CDR2 SMNVEV (reference sequence). Trimming removed 0 bases at V and 5 bases at J, with 14 bases between. Sequencing used CD8+ T cells. The rearrangement links TRBV27 to TRBJ2-7, with D tentatively TRBD2 (7 bases). The receptor was derived from a pool of human donors with breast cancer or a healthy control (not recorded which). The CDR3 reads CASSLSRGAPHEQYF. CDR3 nucleotides: TGTGCCAGCAGTTTATCCCGGGGGGCTCCCCACGAGCAGTACTTC.